This record covers a single T cell receptor beta chain. Original analysis: From ImmunoSEQ came sequences covering only the junction and carrying no quality scores, so filtering differed. This table comes from immunoSEQ multiplex PCR, and its TCRdb copy is limited to in-frame clones, with some not included. That table gives V, J and clone size, and the DNA gave D and trimming. The top ten clones hold approximately 0.5% of a sample with 800,000 to 1,200,000 clones, 75% to 80% of them seen once. The data stem from a study of shared clonotypes between healthy human individuals. Source material: memory CD4+ T cells from PBMCs. The subset here: CD45RA-negative fraction. The sequence came from a young man in good health. Some clones in this sample may be carry-over from other donors' samples.

CDR3 loop: CASSFDPRRTGREQETQYF. DNA for the CDR3: TGTGCCAGCAGTTTTGATCCTCGACGGACAGGGAGGGAACAAGAGACCCAGTACTTC. The chain uses TRBV28 and TRBJ2-5, with D possibly being TRBD1 (8 bases). CDR3 length: 19 amino acids. V lost 3 bases and J 2 bases, leaving 25 bases between the germline ends. CDR1 is MDHEN and CDR2 is SYDVKM in the germline V gene.